The sequence of this T cell receptor (beta chain) was determined in a study of T cell responses to AZD1222 COVID-19 vaccine. Study-wide points: A rise in Spike-specific TCR breadth and depth followed two AZD1222 doses. Repertoires were obtained only post-peak T cell response.

As regards this clone: Its cognate antigen is unknown.

The method was immunoSEQ multiplex PCR; TCRdb's version includes in-frame clones alone and lacks a portion of them. The repertoire includes about 100,000 clones, roughly 93% of them detected once, and about 5% sits in the top ten. The V end lost 4 bases, the J end lost 6 bases, and 12 bases lay between the germline ends. Germline V gene lookup returns CDR1 LGHDT and CDR2 YNNKEL (reference sequence). The CDR3 sequence is 13 residues long. The sequence came from an adult in good health. The starting material was peripheral blood, obtained on day 0 of AZD1222 vaccination. The chain recombines TRBV3-1 (or the pseudogene TRBV3-2) with TRBJ1-1; TRBD1 might be the D (6 bases). CDR3 sequence (DNA): TGTGCCAGCAGCCGCATTAGGGGGGCTGAAGCTTTCTTT. Translation: CASSRIRGAEAFF.